Given below is one T cell receptor (beta chain) in context. Its target is not known. The data are from a study of T cells in localized non-small cell lung cancer. TCRdb's table, derived via immunoSEQ multiplex PCR, lists solely in-frame clones and lacks some. The data show around 50,000 clones, roughly 89% seen once. Per the germline V gene, CDR1 is MNHEY and CDR2 is SVGAGI. V was clipped by 0 bases and J by 9 bases, with 12 bases between them. There are 15 residues in the CDR3. General study findings and limits: Uninvolved adjacent lung showed the highest T cell clonality, exceeding tumor. Adjacent lung was found to contain a median around 58 of the top 100 tumor clones.

This receptor was identified in a woman aged 35 to 70 with stage I lung adenocarcinoma. The sample consisted of peripheral blood, taken before any cancer treatment. The chain links TRBV6-5 to TRBJ1-6; possibly TRBD1 for D (5 bases). DNA for the CDR3: TGTGCCAGCAGTTACTCGGAGGGGTGGAGTTCACCCCTCCACTTT. Translation: CASSYSEGWSSPLHF.